Shown below are 25 T cell receptor beta chains from a single sample sequenced in a study of blood T cell repertoires in COVID-19. Assay: immunoSEQ multiplex PCR; the TCRdb copy retains only in-frame clones and omits some. Seen here are about 240,000 clones, more than 80% observed once, and the top ten hold around 7.5%. The material sequenced was peripheral blood. The receptor set was obtained from a woman older than 75 with COVID-19, enrolled during active disease.

The V gene is TRBV4-1, the J gene TRBJ1-3, with TRBD1 as a possible D gene (5 bases). Trimming pared 1 base from V and 7 bases from J, leaving 11 bases between. CDR3 length: 14 residues. Germline CDR1 and CDR2: MGHRA and YSYEKL. CDR3 bases: TGCGCCAGCAGCCAAGGCCCGGGGGGGAACACCATATATTTT. It yields the protein CASSQGPGGNTIYF.

The chain uses TRBV3-1 (or the pseudogene TRBV3-2) and TRBJ2-5; D is uncertain. This CDR3 is 14 amino acids long. Trimming cost V 1 base and J 7 bases, with 13 bases left between them. CDR1 is LGHDT, CDR2 YNNKEL, per germline (reference sequence). The chain's CDR3 is CASSQGQYDRTQYF. The CDR3 nucleotides are TGTGCCAGCAGCCAAGGGCAGTACGATCGGACCCAGTACTTC.

The chain combines TRBV25-1 with TRBJ1-6, with 8 bases aligning to TRBD1. Germline V gives CDR1 MGHDK, CDR2 SYGVNS. With 8 bases clipped from V and 9 bases from J, the junction kept 9 bases outside the gene matches. The CDR3 contains 14 residues. CDR3 protein: CASDQGAGVSPLHF. DNA for the CDR3: TGTGCCAGCGACCAGGGGGCAGGGGTTTCACCCCTCCACTTT. Based on the CDR3 plus reference TRBV25-1 and TRBJ1-6, the full variable domain is EADIYQTPRYLVIGTGKKITLECSQTMGHDKMYWYQQDPGMELHLIHYSYGVNSTEKGDLSSESTVSRIRTEHFPLTLESARPSHTSQYLCASDQGAGVSPLHFGNGTRLTVT.

This chain joins TRBV20-1 and TRBJ2-7, with D perhaps matching TRBD2 (7 bases). The V end was cut by 3 bases, the J end by 5 bases, with 23 bases between. This CDR3 region has 16 residues. The V gene's germline CDR1 is DFQATT and CDR2 SNEGSKA (reference sequence). CDR3 sequence (DNA): TGCAGTGCTAGTGGTGTGGGGGGGCCCTTGTTACACGAGCAGTACTTC. It specifies CSASGVGGPLLHEQYF.

V is TRBV2 and J is TRBJ2-3; a possible D gene is TRBD1 (5 bases). The CDR3 loop spans 11 amino acids. CDR1 and CDR2 (germline): SNHLY, FYNNEI. CDR3: CGSGLTDTQYF. The CDR3 nucleotides are TGTGGATCAGGGCTCACAGATACGCAGTATTTT.

This clone was picked up one time. The V call is TRBV6-4, the J call TRBJ1-4; D unresolved. CDR3 length: 17 residues. Trimming left V 7 bases short and J 4 bases short, with 22 bases between. Germline loops: CDR1 MRHNA, CDR2 SNTAGT. The CDR3: CASNSDPYGSLNEKLFF. CDR3 coding DNA: TGTGCCAGCAACTCAGACCCGTATGGGAGCCTTAATGAAAAACTGTTTTTT.

The V gene is TRBV9, the J gene TRBJ2-3, with unresolved D. The V end was cut by 3 bases, the J end by 2 bases, with 10 bases between. CDR1 SGDLS and CDR2 YYNGEE come from the germline V gene. The CDR3 length is 14 residues. The CDR3, as DNA: TGTGCCAGCAGCGCAGATCATTCCACAGATACGCAGTATTTT. Translated, it gives CASSADHSTDTQYF.

The chain recombines TRBV6-5 with TRBJ1-2; 8 bases fit TRBD1. V lost 5 bases to trimming and J lost 2 bases; unmatched junction nucleotides: 7. The germline V gene has CDR1 MNHEY and CDR2 SVGAGI. The CDR3 is made up of 15 amino acids. CDR3 bases: TGTGCCAGCAGTCGCCAGGGGGCTCGCAACTATGGCTACACCTTC. Its translation: CASSRQGARNYGYTF.

The chain has TRBV2 and TRBJ1-1; D may be TRBD1 (5 bases). CDR1 SNHLY and CDR2 FYNNEI come from the germline V gene. V shed 7 bases and J shed 5 bases, with 11 bases lying between them. The CDR3 has 12 amino acids. Written as DNA, the CDR3 is TGTGCCAGCAAAGAGGGGAGGACTGAAGCTTTCTTT. This sequence encodes CASKEGRTEAFF.

This rearrangement joins TRBV2 to TRBJ2-5; TRBD2 matches at 7 bases. CDR3 length: 15 amino acids. In germline, CDR1 is SNHLY, CDR2 FYNNEI. Trimming at V came to 2 bases and at J to 5 bases, leaving 8 bases not matched to a gene. The DNA of the CDR3 is TGTGCCAGCAGTGAAAAAGGCGGGAGAGAGGAGACCCAGTACTTC. It is translated as CASSEKGGREETQYF.

The chain carries TRBV6-1 and TRBJ1-2, with D hard to call. Trimming removed 3 bases from V and 4 bases from J, with 15 bases in between. This CDR3 region has 15 residues. CDR1 and CDR2 (germline): MNHNS, SASEGT. The CDR3, as DNA: TGTGCCAGCAGTGAGTCCGGCAGAGGTATCTATGGCTACACCTTC. Protein product: CASSESGRGIYGYTF.

The J gene is TRBJ1-2, the V gene TRBV10-3, with 7 nucleotides matching TRBD1. After removal of 5 bases from V and 8 bases from J, the junction contained 8 bases not matched to a gene. Germline CDR1 reads ENHRY; CDR2 reads SYGVKD. The CDR3 is made up of 13 amino acids. The CDR3 DNA follows: TGTGCCATCAGTCTGACAGGGAGTGGAGGCTACACCTTC. Protein: CAISLTGSGGYTF.

This chain joins TRBV7-8 and TRBJ1-6; D unresolved. Trimming removed 1 base at V and 9 bases at J, with 10 bases between. Looked up from germline, CDR1 is SGHVS and CDR2 is FQNEAQ. The CDR3 runs to 14 residues. The CDR3 bases are TGTGCCAGCAGCTTAGACGCGGGGATTTCACCCCTCCACTTT. Translation: CASSLDAGISPLHF.

The chain is built from TRBV18 and TRBJ2-5; weak D call: TRBD1 (5 bases). The germline V and J ends were trimmed by 2 bases and 4 bases, with 8 bases remaining between them. This CDR3 comprises 13 residues. Per germline, CDR1 KGHSH and CDR2 LQKENI. CDR3 region: CASSPGRAETQYF. The CDR3 DNA reads as TGTGCCAGCTCACCAGGCAGGGCAGAGACCCAGTACTTC.

V is TRBV7-9 and J is TRBJ2-1; 8 bases fit TRBD2. The CDR3 length is 14 residues. CDR1 is SEHNR, CDR2 FQNEAQ, per germline (reference sequence). V was clipped by 7 bases and J by 5 bases; unmatched bases: 7. CDR3 bases: TGTGCCAGCAACCCGGGACTAGAAAACAATGAGCAGTTCTTC. Translation: CASNPGLENNEQFF. Variable domain in full (rest from reference TRBV7-9 and TRBJ2-1): DTGVSQNPRHKITKRGQNVTFRCDPISEHNRLYWYRQTLGQGPEFLTYFQNEAQLEKSRLLSDRFSAERPKGSFSTLEIQRTEQGDSAMYLCASNPGLENNEQFFGPGTRLTVL.

This sequence joins TRBV4-2 and TRBJ1-1; TRBD1 matches 7 bases. CDR3 length: 14 amino acids. With V trimmed by 1 base and J by 1 base, 0 bases remained unmatched. Germline assignment: CDR1 LGHNA and CDR2 YNFKEQ. The CDR3 nucleotides are TGTGCCAGCAGCCAAGGGGACAGGAACACTGAAGCTTTCTTT. Translating it yields CASSQGDRNTEAFF.

The chain recombines TRBV7-3 with TRBJ1-1; D remains ambiguous. CDR1 is SGHTA and CDR2 is FQGTGA in the germline V gene. Trimming removed 5 bases at V and 3 bases at J, with 10 bases between. The CDR3 is 13 amino acids. CDR3 nucleotide sequence: TGTGCCAGCAGCGGCGGGCGACACACTGAAGCTTTCTTT. It codes for CASSGGRHTEAFF.

This rearrangement joins TRBV3-1 (or the pseudogene TRBV3-2) to TRBJ1-6, with D maybe TRBD1 (6 bases). The V gene's germline CDR1 is LGHDT and CDR2 YNNKEL (reference sequence). The V end was cut by 1 base, the J end by 3 bases, with 10 bases between. The CDR3 loop spans 16 amino acids. CDR3 loop: CASSQGTGRYNSPLHF. CDR3 in DNA: TGTGCCAGCAGCCAAGGAACAGGGCGCTATAATTCACCCCTCCACTTT.

The gene calls are TRBV29-1 and TRBJ1-5; D not certain. Looked up from germline, CDR1 is SQVTM and CDR2 is ANQGSEA. V lost 5 bases and J 2 bases, leaving 13 bases between the germline ends. The CDR3 spans 14 residues. The DNA of the CDR3 is TGCAGCGTTCCGCGGCTGGCCGGCAATCAGCCCCAGCATTTT. This codes for CSVPRLAGNQPQHF.

The V gene is TRBV19, the J gene TRBJ1-5, with 7 bases fitting TRBD1. Germline loops: CDR1 LNHDA, CDR2 SQIVND (reference sequence). The trim removed 7 bases at V and 3 bases at J, leaving 12 bases unmatched. CDR3 length: 16 amino acids. The CDR3: CASTRSITGVNQPQHF. CDR3 coding DNA: TGTGCCAGTACCCGAAGTATAACAGGGGTCAATCAGCCCCAGCATTTT. The whole variable domain, filled in from reference TRBV19 and TRBJ1-5, reads DGGITQSPKYLFRKEGQNVTLSCEQNLNHDAMYWYRQDPGQGLRLIYYSQIVNDFQKGDIAEGYSVSREKKESFPLTVTSAQKNPTAFYLCASTRSITGVNQPQHFGDGTRLSIL.

This clone was detected once. CDR3 nucleotides: TGTGCCTGGAGTGTACGGGTTCCCCCCTACGAGCAGTACTTC. Translated: CAWSVRVPPYEQYF. The chain combines TRBV30 with TRBJ2-7; D remains ambiguous. V lost 0 bases and J 2 bases, leaving 11 bases between the germline ends. This CDR3 region has 14 residues. CDR1 is GTSNPN and CDR2 is SVGIG in the germline V gene (reference sequence).

The rearrangement uses TRBV7-3 and TRBJ2-3; D is possibly TRBD2 (5 bases). From germline, CDR1 is SGHTA and CDR2 FQGTGA. The CDR3 has 14 residues. V shed 5 bases and J shed 8 bases, with 17 bases lying between them. The CDR3 bases are TGTGCCAGCAGCCTCGGGGTCGGAAGTAGTACGCAGTATTTT. Its translation: CASSLGVGSSTQYF.

For the CDR3, the DNA is TGTGCCAGCAGCAGAAGCGGGACAGGGGCTGTGGACACCATATATTTT. Translated: CASSRSGTGAVDTIYF. The V and J genes are TRBV28 and TRBJ1-3, with 10 positions matching TRBD1. The CDR3 loop spans 16 amino acids. V shed 6 bases and J 8 bases; nucleotides not matched to a gene: 13. Germline lookup yields CDR1 MDHEN and CDR2 SYDVKM.

This sequence joins TRBV5-4 and TRBJ2-1; TRBD2 matches at 8 bases. CDR1 and CDR2 (germline): SGHNT, YYREEE (reference sequence). Trimming removed 2 bases from V and 0 bases from J; junction bases left unmatched: 1. The CDR3 is 15 amino acids. The CDR3 DNA follows: TGTGCCAGCAGCTTCGGGGGGGGCTCCTACAATGAGCAGTTCTTC. Residues: CASSFGGGSYNEQFF. The full variable domain, with the rest looked up from reference TRBV5-4 and TRBJ2-1, is ETGVTQSPTHLIKTRGQQVTLRCSSQSGHNTVSWYQQALGQGPQFIFQYYREEENGRGNFPPRFSGLQFPNYSSELNVNALELDDSALYLCASSFGGGSYNEQFFGPGTRLTVL.

The rearrangement links TRBV7-9 to TRBJ1-3; no clear D. The V end lost 10 bases, the J end lost 0 bases, and 13 bases lay between the germline ends. Germline V gene data show CDR1 as SEHNR and CDR2 as FQNEAQ (reference sequence). The CDR3 runs to 14 residues. CDR3 nucleotide sequence: TGTGCCACTCCCGCCGGTCTCTCTGGAAACACCATATATTTT. It is translated as CATPAGLSGNTIYF.